Below are 10 T cell receptor beta chains sequenced from a single sample in a study of blood T cells in healthy people across ages (dated by TCRdb to the mid-2010s). The receptor library was made with 5' RACE. Sequencer: Illumina HiSeq 2500. A second about 7 to 11 cycle PCR used a sample-barcoded 5' primer and a J-beta primer mix. TCRdb trimmed the raw reads at Q25, called clones with MiXCR and kept productive beta chains. Every distinct CDR3 protein forms one entry, paired with its most common genes and DNA. The sample profile shows around 1,500,000 distinct CDR3 sequences; over 25% of them were found once. The ten largest clones take up 6.5% to 8.5% of the sample. The sample comprised blood. The receptors derive from a woman aged 25 to 39 in good health.

The chain joins TRBV18 to TRBJ2-7; no reliable D call. The CDR3 has 13 residues. Germline CDR1 and CDR2: KGHSH and LQKENI. V lost 5 bases, J lost 1 base, and 9 bases lay in between. CDR3 residues: CASSTADSYEQYF. For the CDR3, the DNA is TGTGCCAGCTCAACCGCTGATTCCTACGAGCAGTACTTC. Based on the CDR3 plus reference TRBV18 and TRBJ2-7, the full variable domain is NAGVMQNPRHLVRRRGQEARLRCSPMKGHSHVYWYRQLPEEGLKFMVYLQKENIIDESGMPKERFSAEFPKEGPSILRIQQVVRGDSAAYFCASSTADSYEQYFGPGTRLTVT.

The CDR3 nucleotides read TGTGCCATCAGTGTGGGCCGGGAGCTCGATGAGCAGTTCTTC. This codes for CAISVGRELDEQFF. V gene TRBV10-3 combines with J gene TRBJ2-1; D perhaps matches TRBD2 (6 bases). Germline CDR1 ENHRY, CDR2 SYGVKD. V was cut by 4 bases and J by 8 bases, with 15 bases left in between. The length of the CDR3 is 14 residues.

Note on this clonotype: Given a much more abundant clone one base away, this may be a read error. The rearrangement links TRBV20-1 to TRBJ2-5; 8 bases agree with TRBD2. The DNA end favors TRBJ2-1, so the J call may be wrong. Germline-derived CDR1 and CDR2 are DFQATT and SNEGSKA (reference sequence). This CDR3 contains 15 residues. The CDR3: CSAPTAGDVQETQFF. CDR3 sequence (DNA): TGCAGTGCTCCCACAGCGGGGGACGTACAAGAGACCCAGTTCTTC.

The table lists this clonotype with a few counts. The chain couples TRBV12-3 or TRBV12-4 to TRBJ2-1; no definite D call. The CDR3 covers 13 residues. Trimming removed 6 bases at V and 6 bases at J, with 12 bases between. The CDR3 region is CASSPDGSNEQFF. In nucleotides, the CDR3 is TGTGCCAGCAGCCCGGACGGCTCCAATGAGCAGTTCTTC.

This clonotype was recorded many times. The chain links TRBV10-3 to TRBJ2-1, with TRBD2 matching over 8 bases. The V segment lost 5 bases and the J segment 7 bases; nucleotides outside the gene matches: 7. Germline CDR1 ENHRY, CDR2 SYGVKD. The CDR3 has 14 amino acids. The CDR3 sequence is CAISFGLAENEQFF. The CDR3 DNA sequence: TGTGCCATCAGTTTTGGACTAGCAGAGAATGAGCAGTTCTTC.

At least ten counts were recorded for this clonotype. V usage is TRBV6-1 and J usage is TRBJ2-7; 9 nucleotides agree with TRBD2. The CDR3 has 19 residues. CDR1 and CDR2 from the germline V gene are MNHNS and SASEGT. Trimming at V came to 6 bases and at J to 2 bases, leaving 20 bases not matched to a gene. DNA for the CDR3: TGTGCCAGCAGATCCGACGGCAGCGGGAGGTCTGGTGGGGCCTACGAGCAGTACTTC. Protein: CASRSDGSGRSGGAYEQYF.

This clonotype was detected many times. The V and J genes are TRBV7-9 and TRBJ2-7; 12 nucleotides align to TRBD2. The V segment lost 7 bases and the J segment 0 bases; nucleotides outside the gene matches: 13. CDR1 and CDR2 (germline): SEHNR, FQNEAQ (reference sequence). The CDR3 has 18 residues. In nucleotides, the CDR3 is TGTGCCAGCACCGTAGGGCTAGCGGGAGGGCCGCCCTCCTACGAGCAGTACTTC. This sequence encodes CASTVGLAGGPPSYEQYF.

This clonotype turned up a few times. CDR3 nucleotide sequence: TGCGCCAGCAGTGAATCTTCGACGGGTTCCACTGAAGCTTTCTTT. Amino acid sequence: CASSESSTGSTEAFF. This sequence joins TRBV10-2 and TRBJ1-1; D is uncertain. CDR3 length: 15 residues. Per germline, CDR1 WSHSY and CDR2 SAAADI. Trimming left V 3 bases short and J 4 bases short, with 15 bases between.

There are a few counts of this clonotype. A read error may explain this, as a much larger clone is one base away. The J gene is TRBJ2-1, the V gene TRBV20-1, with TRBD2 identical over 10 bases. Germline assignment: CDR1 DFQATT and CDR2 SNEGSKA (reference sequence). CDR3 length: 14 residues. Unmatched junction bases numbered 12, after V lost 6 bases and J lost 10 bases. CDR3 loop: CSATGTSATYEQFF. The DNA of the CDR3 is TGCAGTGCAACCGGGACTAGCGCTACCTACGAGCAGTTCTTC.

The chain carries TRBV7-7 and TRBJ2-7; 9 bases agree with TRBD2. With V trimmed by 5 bases and J by 3 bases, 5 bases remained unmatched. The germline CDR1 and CDR2 sequences are SSHAT and FNYEAQ (reference sequence). The CDR3 covers 14 residues. CDR3 sequence reads: CASSPSGMHYEQYF. The CDR3 DNA reads as TGTGCCAGCAGCCCTAGCGGGATGCACTACGAGCAGTACTTC.